This T cell receptor (beta chain) was sequenced in a study of T cell responses to AZD1222 COVID-19 vaccine. The sample holds one count of this clone. Germline CDR1 reads KGHSH; CDR2 reads LQKENI. V was trimmed by 3 bases and J by 3 bases, leaving 13 bases between them. There are 15 residues in the CDR3. The table came from immunoSEQ multiplex PCR; TCRdb's copy has only in-frame clones and leaves some out. The sample has 120,000 or so clones, 75% to 95% seen once. The gene calls are TRBV18 and TRBJ2-3, with TRBD2 as a possible D gene (7 bases). The sequence was obtained from an adult in good health. Specimen: peripheral blood, collected on day 0 of AZD1222 vaccination. The CDR3 bases are TGTGCCAGCTCACCGGGGGGGCTCGTAACAGATACGCAGTATTTT. It specifies CASSPGGLVTDTQYF.